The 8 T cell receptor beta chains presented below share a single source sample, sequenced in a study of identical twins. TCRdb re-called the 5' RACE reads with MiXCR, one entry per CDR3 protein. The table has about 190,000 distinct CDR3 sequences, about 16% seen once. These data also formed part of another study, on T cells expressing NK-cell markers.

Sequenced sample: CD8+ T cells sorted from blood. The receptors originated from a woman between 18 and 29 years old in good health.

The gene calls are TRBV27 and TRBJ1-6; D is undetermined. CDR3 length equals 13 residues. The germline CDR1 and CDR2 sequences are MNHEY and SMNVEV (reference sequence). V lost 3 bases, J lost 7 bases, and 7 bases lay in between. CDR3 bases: TGTGCCAGCAGTTTCTCTCCCAATTCACCCCTCCACTTT. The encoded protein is CASSFSPNSPLHF.

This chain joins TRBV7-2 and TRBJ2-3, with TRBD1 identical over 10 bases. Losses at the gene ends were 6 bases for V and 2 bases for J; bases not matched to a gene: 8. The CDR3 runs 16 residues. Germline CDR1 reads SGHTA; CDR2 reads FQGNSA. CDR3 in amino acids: CASSWDRGVSTDTQYF. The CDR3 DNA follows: TGTGCCAGCAGTTGGGACAGGGGCGTCTCCACAGATACGCAGTATTTT.

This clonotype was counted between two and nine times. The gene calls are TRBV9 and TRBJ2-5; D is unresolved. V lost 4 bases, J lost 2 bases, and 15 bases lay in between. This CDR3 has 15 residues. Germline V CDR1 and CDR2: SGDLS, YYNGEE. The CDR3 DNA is TGTGCCAGCAGCCGATATACAGCTACTCAAGAGACCCAGTACTTC. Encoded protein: CASSRYTATQETQYF.

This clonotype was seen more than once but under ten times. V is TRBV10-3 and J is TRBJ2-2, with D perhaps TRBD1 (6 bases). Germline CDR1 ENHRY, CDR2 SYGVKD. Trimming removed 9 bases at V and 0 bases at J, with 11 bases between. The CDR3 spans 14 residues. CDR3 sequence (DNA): TGTGCCATTGGGGGACACTCGAACACCGGGGAGCTGTTTTTT. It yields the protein CAIGGHSNTGELFF.

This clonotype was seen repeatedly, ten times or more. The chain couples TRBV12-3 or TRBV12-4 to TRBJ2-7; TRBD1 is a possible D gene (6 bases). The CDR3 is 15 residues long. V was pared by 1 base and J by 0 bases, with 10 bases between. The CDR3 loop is CASSLDRVPSYEQYF. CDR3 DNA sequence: TGTGCCAGCAGTTTAGACAGGGTACCCTCCTACGAGCAGTACTTC.

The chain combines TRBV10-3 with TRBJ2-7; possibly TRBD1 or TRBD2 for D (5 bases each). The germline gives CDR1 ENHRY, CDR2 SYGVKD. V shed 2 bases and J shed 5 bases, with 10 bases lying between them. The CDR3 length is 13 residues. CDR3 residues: CAISEGGPDEQYF. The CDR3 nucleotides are TGTGCCATCAGTGAGGGGGGTCCCGACGAGCAGTACTTC.

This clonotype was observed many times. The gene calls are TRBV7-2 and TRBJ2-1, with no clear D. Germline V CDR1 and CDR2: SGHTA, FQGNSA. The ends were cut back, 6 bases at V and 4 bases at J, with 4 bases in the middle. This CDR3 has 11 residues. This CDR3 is CASREYNEQFF. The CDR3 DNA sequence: TGTGCCAGCAGGGAATACAATGAGCAGTTCTTC.

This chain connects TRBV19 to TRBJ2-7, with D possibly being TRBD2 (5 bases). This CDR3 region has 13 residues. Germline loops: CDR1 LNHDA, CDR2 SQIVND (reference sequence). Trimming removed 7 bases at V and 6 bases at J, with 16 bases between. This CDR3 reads CASTDSPSAEQYF. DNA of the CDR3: TGTGCCAGTACGGACTCCCCCTCTGCCGAGCAGTACTTC.